This T cell receptor beta chain was profiled in a study of blood T cell repertoires in COVID-19. About the study: The United States, Italy and Spain were the sources of the acute and convalescent COVID-19 samples. T cells, B-cell-depleted T cells, or PBMCs provided the cDNA or gDNA that served as material.

The protocol was immunoSEQ multiplex PCR, while the TCRdb copy is restricted to in-frame clones and leaves out a portion. There are more than 200,000 clones in the sample; around 90% occur only once, and about 0.64% lies in the top ten. V was clipped by 3 bases and J by 0 bases, with 8 bases between them. Germline CDR1 reads SGHNT; CDR2 reads YYREEE (reference sequence). This CDR3 is 14 amino acids long. Sequencing was performed on peripheral blood. The genes are TRBV5-4 and TRBJ2-3, with TRBD1 as a possible D gene (5 bases). This TCR was recovered from a human donor in a cohort sampled during active COVID-19. In nucleotides, the CDR3 is TGTGCCAGCAGCTCCGGACAAAGCACAGATACGCAGTATTTT. This translates into CASSSGQSTDTQYF. The whole variable domain, remainder taken from reference TRBV5-4 and TRBJ2-3, is ETGVTQSPTHLIKTRGQQVTLRCSSQSGHNTVSWYQQALGQGPQFIFQYYREEENGRGNFPPRFSGLQFPNYSSELNVNALELDDSALYLCASSSGQSTDTQYFGPGTRLTVL.